The present entry profiles one T cell receptor beta chain with its context. The junction and the germline gene differ at one end; a read error may be behind it. The sample is drawn from a study of spatial heterogeneity in lung cancer. Time point meaning: sample taken at primary tumor resection. Extraction of whole RNA from tumor, nontumor lung or frozen PBMC preceded unsorted sequencing. TCRdb used MiXCR to reprocess the 5' RACE reads, holding one entry per CDR3 protein. The sample has about 38,000 distinct CDR3 sequences; about 5.8% are singletons. The sequences come from PBMCs, collected at surgery. This clonotype originated in a male donor with early-stage non-small cell lung cancer.

In nucleotides, the CDR3 is TGTGCCAGCTCACCGCTACAAGTGAACAATGAAGCTTTCTTT. It yields the protein CASSPLQVNNEAFF. The chain links TRBV18 to TRBJ1-1; no definite D call. In germline, CDR1 is KGHSH, CDR2 LQKENI. This CDR3 has 14 amino acids.